This T cell receptor (beta chain) was sequenced in a study of T-cell memory formation after mild COVID-19. In the study overall: The two donors had largely donor-specific TCR clusters. Study findings and constraints: Pre-infection memory harbored some responding clones, suggesting cross-reactive memory joined.

This clonotype showed up just a few times. What it binds is unknown. TCRdb redid the calling of the 5' RACE reads with MiXCR, one entry per CDR3 protein. There are about 320,000 distinct CDR3 sequences in the sample; over 11% occur only once, and under 25% lies in the top ten. Germline V CDR1 and CDR2: SGHDN, FVKESK. The CDR3 consists of 15 residues. V was shortened by 0 bases and J by 5 bases, with 12 bases between the two germline ends. This chain connects TRBV14 to TRBJ2-3; no definite D call. The sample taken for sequencing was PBMCs or a T cell subset sorted from them (not recorded which). This TCR was sampled from a man aged 18 to 30 who had mild COVID-19 (a few samples of this study predate the infection). Cell type and time point are not known. CDR3 coding DNA: TGTGCCAGCAGCCAAGATCTTAGCAGTTTAGATACGCAGTATTTT. Encoded protein: CASSQDLSSLDTQYF.